The next 2 T cell receptor beta chains were all read from a single sample in a study of T cell clones after liver transplantation. TCRdb's copy holds only in-frame clones and misses some; the assay was immunoSEQ multiplex PCR. The sample records some 50,000 clones, under 85% being singletons. This sample comprised CD4+ T cells from blood, obtained at the 22-month timepoint. These receptors all stem from a human patient who received a liver transplant. Some of these T cells may belong to the graft donor.

Only a few counts were recorded for this clone. The V gene is TRBV28, the J gene TRBJ1-2; D uncertain. From germline, CDR1 is MDHEN and CDR2 SYDVKM. This CDR3 contains 15 residues. The V and J ends lost 4 bases and 4 bases respectively, with 16 bases between them. As DNA, the CDR3 is TGTGCCAGCAGTTCTGGACTCACCCGGGGCTATGGCTACACCTTC. Its protein is CASSSGLTRGYGYTF.

This chain connects TRBV10-3 to TRBJ1-1; D gene unclear. The CDR3 has 13 amino acids. Germline-derived CDR1 and CDR2 are ENHRY and SYGVKD. Trimming took 3 bases from V and 0 from J, leaving 5 bases between them. The CDR3: CAISDLLNTEAFF. DNA of the CDR3: TGTGCCATCAGTGATCTCTTGAACACTGAAGCTTTCTTT.